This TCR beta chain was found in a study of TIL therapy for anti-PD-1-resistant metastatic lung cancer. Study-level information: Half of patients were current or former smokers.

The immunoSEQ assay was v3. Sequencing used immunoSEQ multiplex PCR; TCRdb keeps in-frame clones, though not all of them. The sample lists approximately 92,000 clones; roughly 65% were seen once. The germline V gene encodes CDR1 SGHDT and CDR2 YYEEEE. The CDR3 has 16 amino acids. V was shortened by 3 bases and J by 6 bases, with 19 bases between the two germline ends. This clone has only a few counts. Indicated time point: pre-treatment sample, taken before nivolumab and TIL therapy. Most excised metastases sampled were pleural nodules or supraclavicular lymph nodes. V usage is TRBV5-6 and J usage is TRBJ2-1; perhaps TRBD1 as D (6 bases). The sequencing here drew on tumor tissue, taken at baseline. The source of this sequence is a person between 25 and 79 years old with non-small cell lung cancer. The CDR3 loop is CASSSSGQGWGNEQFF. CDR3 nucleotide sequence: TGTGCCAGCAGCTCGTCGGGGCAGGGGTGGGGCAATGAGCAGTTCTTC. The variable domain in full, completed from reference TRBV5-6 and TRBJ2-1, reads DAGVTQSPTHLIKTRGQQVTLRCSPKSGHDTVSWYQQALGQGPQFIFQYYEEEERQRGNFPDRFSGHQFPNYSSELNVNALLLGDSALYLCASSSSGQGWGNEQFFGPGTRLTVL.